The TCR beta chain described here comes from a study of blood T cell repertoires in COVID-19. Study details: There were acute and convalescent COVID-19 samples, and they came from the United States, Italy and Spain. T cells, B-cell-depleted T cells, or PBMCs supplied cDNA or gDNA.

The CDR3 consists of 14 residues. Study processing details: Quantification of nucleated cells was approximated via reference gene primer amplification. Assay used: immunoSEQ multiplex PCR; TCRdb lists only in-frame clones, some missing. V, J and clone size reflect that table, while D and trimming were determined from the DNA. The table records fewer than 65,000 clones, approximately 82% of them present only once. The origin of this receptor is a human donor in a cohort sampled during active COVID-19. The chain employs TRBV21-1 and TRBJ1-2; the table calls TRBD1, which could not be checked here. TRBV21-1 is assigned pseudogene status. Sequenced input: peripheral blood. This CDR3 reads CASIRDSANYGYTF. The DNA for the CDR3 is TGTGCCAGCATCCGGGACAGCGCTAACTATGGCTACACCTTC.